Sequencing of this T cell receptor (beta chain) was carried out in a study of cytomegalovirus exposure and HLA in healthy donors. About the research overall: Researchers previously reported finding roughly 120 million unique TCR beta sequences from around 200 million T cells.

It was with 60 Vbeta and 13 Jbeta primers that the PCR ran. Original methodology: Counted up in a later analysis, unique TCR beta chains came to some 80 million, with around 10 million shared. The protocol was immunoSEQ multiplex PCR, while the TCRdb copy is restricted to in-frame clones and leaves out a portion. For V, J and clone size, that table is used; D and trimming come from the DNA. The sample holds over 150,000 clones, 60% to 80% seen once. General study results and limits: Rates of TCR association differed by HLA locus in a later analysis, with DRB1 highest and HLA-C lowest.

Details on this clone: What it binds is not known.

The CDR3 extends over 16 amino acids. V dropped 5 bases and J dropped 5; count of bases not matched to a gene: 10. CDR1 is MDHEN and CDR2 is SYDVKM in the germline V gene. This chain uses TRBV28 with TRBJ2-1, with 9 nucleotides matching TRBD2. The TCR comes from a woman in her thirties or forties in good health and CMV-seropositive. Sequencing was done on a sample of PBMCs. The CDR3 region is CASSPSSGGRHNEQFF. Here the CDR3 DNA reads TGTGCCAGCAGTCCTAGTAGCGGGGGAAGACACAATGAGCAGTTCTTC.